This T cell receptor (beta chain) is from a study of blood T cell repertoires in COVID-19. V trimming: 4 bases; J trimming: 2 bases; junction bases outside the gene matches: 10. CDR1 is SGHKS, CDR2 YYEKEE, per germline (reference sequence). The CDR3 runs 18 residues. The assay was immunoSEQ multiplex PCR, and TCRdb's table has in-frame clones only and misses some. Of hundreds of thousands of clones in the sample, approximately 84% were seen once. Sequencing was done on a sample of peripheral blood. The TCR was taken from a woman older than 75 with acute or convalescent COVID-19. The chain links TRBV5-5 to TRBJ2-7; 15 nucleotides line up with TRBD2. The CDR3 here is CASSTGSGLAGGPYEQYF. CDR3 bases: TGTGCCAGCAGCACTGGGTCGGGACTAGCGGGAGGCCCCTACGAGCAGTACTTC.